This T cell receptor beta chain originates from a study of spatial heterogeneity in lung cancer. The CDR3 covers 12 residues. Germline CDR1 and CDR2: DFQATT and SNEGSKA (reference sequence). Trimming at V came to 5 bases and at J to 2 bases, leaving 2 bases not matched to a gene. In the library, each TCR cDNA molecule bore its own unique molecular identifier. TCRdb itself ran the 5' RACE reads through MiXCR, one entry per CDR3 protein. The sample has around 8,100 distinct CDR3 sequences, about 12% seen once. Overall study results and limits: Numbers of ubiquitous and regional expanded TCRs tracked ubiquitous and regional nonsynonymous mutation counts, respectively. Tumoral mutation counts were tracked by counts of expanded intratumoral alpha and beta TCRs.

Noted time point: sample taken at primary tumor resection. The cohort: approximately 66 early-stage, untreated non-small cell lung cancer patients. The input material, whole RNA from tumor, nontumor lung or frozen PBMC, was sequenced unsorted. This clonotype appeared many times. Its antigen is currently unknown. This TCR came from a male donor with early-stage non-small cell lung cancer. Source: lung tumor tissue, taken at surgery. The chain links TRBV20-1 to TRBJ2-5; 7 bases map to TRBD1. The CDR3 is CSARDRQETQYF. The CDR3 nucleotides are TGCAGTGCTCGGGACAGACAAGAGACCCAGTACTTC.